The present T cell receptor beta chain was sequenced within a study of molecular identifiers for immune sequencing clone quantification. Findings and caveats of the study: For highly expanded clones, sizes could be underestimated when identical TCR molecules share a barcode.

In preparing bulk TCR libraries, previously described methods and listed TCR primers were used. TCRdb reanalysed the PCR reads using MiXCR and keeps one entry per CDR3 protein. The data show some 650,000 distinct CDR3 sequences, nearly 20% seen once. Naive CD8 library inputs spanned roughly 17,000 to 1,100,000 sorted cells and 10%, 30% or 50% RNA. For naive CD8 T cells, sorting used the CD8+CD4-CCR7+CD45RA+ phenotype. The trim removed 5 bases at V and 2 bases at J, leaving 16 bases unmatched. The CDR3 length is 19 residues. As concerns this clonotype: Its specificity is unknown.

The chain links TRBV12-3 or TRBV12-4 to TRBJ2-7; 12 bases are a match to TRBD2. The sequenced sample consisted of naive CD8+ T cells from blood, with Jurkat cell RNA spiked in. Subset reported: FACS-sorted CD8+CD4-CCR7+CD45RA+ naive T cells. This receptor was obtained from a human donor in good health. Some libraries in this study had Jurkat cell RNA spiked in. The CDR3 sequence is CASSGSLAGGPTKTYEQYF. CDR3 bases: TGTGCCAGCAGTGGATCTCTAGCGGGAGGGCCAACCAAGACCTACGAGCAGTACTTC.